A selection of T cell receptor beta chains follows, all from one sample in a study of blood T cell repertoires in COVID-19. Generated by immunoSEQ multiplex PCR, the TCRdb table keeps only in-frame clones and is missing some. The sample carries around 170,000 clones, approximately 80% recorded once. Sequencing used PBMCs or T cells enriched from blood (not recorded which). Every receptor here comes from a man aged 45-65 years who had recovered from COVID-19. The CDR3 runs from the conserved cysteine through the conserved F or W. Fields, in order: clone size, J gene, V gene, CDR3 protein. Not all rows give a size; the values are once, few, many and, for expanded clones, a class.

abundance: NA; j_gene: TRBJ2-7; v_gene: TRBV7-2; CDR3aa: CASSLDGYYEQYF
abundance: NA; j_gene: TRBJ1-1; v_gene: TRBV5-6; CDR3aa: CASSPRVYDGIAFF
abundance: few; j_gene: TRBJ2-5; v_gene: TRBV19; CDR3aa: CASSRAYLKETQYF
abundance: NA; j_gene: TRBJ1-6; v_gene: TRBV11-2; CDR3aa: CASSFGQGFELHF
abundance: NA; j_gene: TRBJ2-5; v_gene: TRBV6-5; CDR3aa: CASRWTGGGETQYF
abundance: NA; j_gene: TRBJ1-1; v_gene: TRBV10-2; CDR3aa: CASSESGGITEAFF
abundance: NA; j_gene: TRBJ1-6; v_gene: TRBV5-1; CDR3aa: CASSLDPGGNSPLHF
abundance: NA; j_gene: TRBJ2-3; v_gene: TRBV4-3; CDR3aa: CASSHSGGAPDTQYF
abundance: once; j_gene: TRBJ1-5; v_gene: TRBV28; CDR3aa: CASDSGAALNQPQHF
abundance: NA; j_gene: TRBJ2-7; v_gene: TRBV5-1; CDR3aa: CASSLALGARDEQYF
abundance: NA; j_gene: TRBJ1-5; v_gene: TRBV4-1; CDR3aa: CASSPSRTPHNQPQHF
abundance: NA; j_gene: TRBJ1-1; v_gene: TRBV5-4; CDR3aa: CASSLGQMNTEAFF
abundance: NA; j_gene: TRBJ1-4; v_gene: TRBV21-1; CDR3aa: CASSTWNYLATNEKLFF
abundance: NA; j_gene: TRBJ1-6; v_gene: TRBV10-3; CDR3aa: CAISRGQGDNSPLHF
abundance: NA; j_gene: TRBJ2-5; v_gene: TRBV5-1; CDR3aa: CASSLGSGGRPQETQYF
abundance: NA; j_gene: TRBJ1-5; v_gene: TRBV18; CDR3aa: CASSPQDRGTQPQHF
abundance: NA; j_gene: TRBJ1-5; v_gene: TRBV27; CDR3aa: CASKRQGDGNQPQHF
abundance: NA; j_gene: TRBJ2-7; v_gene: TRBV6-1; CDR3aa: CASSDRFNSYEQYF
abundance: NA; j_gene: TRBJ2-7; v_gene: TRBV5-5; CDR3aa: CASGPRDSTYEQYF
abundance: NA; j_gene: TRBJ2-2; v_gene: TRBV27; CDR3aa: CASRTRGTGELFF
abundance: NA; j_gene: TRBJ1-6; v_gene: TRBV5-1; CDR3aa: CASSGQGSGNSPLHF
abundance: NA; j_gene: TRBJ1-5; v_gene: TRBV6-4; CDR3aa: CASSGQAGDQPQHF
abundance: NA; j_gene: TRBJ2-3; v_gene: TRBV11-2; CDR3aa: CASSLFGVSGLDTQYF
abundance: NA; j_gene: TRBJ1-2; v_gene: TRBV27; CDR3aa: CASSPIGTGGVAAYGYTF
abundance: NA; j_gene: TRBJ1-2; v_gene: TRBV19; CDR3aa: CASSMGTGHNYGYTF
abundance: many; j_gene: TRBJ1-5; v_gene: TRBV4-1; CDR3aa: CASSQGLDRGLGQPQHF
abundance: medium-sized; j_gene: TRBJ2-7; v_gene: TRBV4-1; CDR3aa: CASSQEGGPSYEQYF
abundance: few; j_gene: TRBJ1-6; v_gene: TRBV7-9; CDR3aa: CASSASDRENSPLHF